This T cell receptor beta chain was profiled in a study of blood T cells in healthy people across ages. Points from the study as a whole: Diversity of TCR beta per million T cells declined in a roughly linear way with age. Diversity estimates drawn from one million T cells were deemed underestimates.

Germline V gives CDR1 KGHDR, CDR2 SFDVKD. V shed 2 bases and J 1 base; nucleotides not matched to a gene: 7. This CDR3 spans 17 amino acids. Next came a second PCR, run for about 7 to 12 cycles, which used a sample-barcoded 5' primer along with a J-beta primer mix. TCRdb re-analysed the 5' RACE reads in MiXCR, keeping a single row per CDR3 protein. The sample holds about 1 million distinct CDR3 sequences, around 45% seen once. In regard to this clonotype: Its target is not known.

This TCR derives from a woman in her sixties in good health. The sample taken for sequencing was blood. This chain uses TRBV24-1 with TRBJ2-5; 9 positions match TRBD1. The CDR3 is CATSDSRTGDLQETQYF. The DNA for the CDR3 is TGTGCCACCAGTGATTCTAGGACAGGGGACCTCCAAGAGACCCAGTACTTC.